This TCR beta chain emerged from a study of T cell responses to AZD1222 COVID-19 vaccine. Profiled with immunoSEQ multiplex PCR; TCRdb holds only in-frame clones, not every one. The sample comprises about 140,000 clones, around 90% of which are singletons, and around 3.2% rests with the top ten. The germline gives CDR1 DFQATT, CDR2 SNEGSKA (reference sequence). This CDR3 comprises 14 residues. Trimming left V 3 bases short and J 3 bases short, with 12 bases between. Overall study results and limits: Reports indicate that nearly half of spike-specific TCRs are directed at unmutated variant regions. Across the whole spike, CD4 TCRs peaked at regions 160-218 and 743-854. Spike-specific TCR breadth and depth were elevated following two AZD1222 doses.

About this clone itself: Its antigen is not known.

The clonotype comes from an adult in good health. This material consisted of peripheral blood, taken on day 0 of AZD1222 vaccination. This sequence joins TRBV20-1 and TRBJ2-1, with D uncertain. The CDR3 protein is CSASRLPNYNEQFF. The CDR3 coding sequence is TGCAGTGCTAGTCGGCTCCCGAACTACAATGAGCAGTTCTTC.